The T cell receptor (beta chain) described here comes from a study of OX40 agonist ivuxolimab in advanced cancers. For the study at large: Head and neck, renal cell, melanoma or hepatocellular carcinoma were the cancers that dose-escalation patients had. Overall study findings and caveats: Doses of 0.1 to 3.0 mg/kg were accompanied by clonal expansion of CD4+ and CD8+ blood T cells by week 6.

Blood samples were obtained at baseline, cycle 4 day 1, and cycle 7 day 1. V lost 3 bases, J lost 3 bases, and 5 bases stayed unmatched. Germline assignment: CDR1 SGHDT and CDR2 YYEEEE. The CDR3 is 15 amino acids. About this clone: Its antigen is unknown.

Here immunoSEQ multiplex PCR was the method, and the copy in TCRdb shows in-frame clones only, minus some. The sample has around 70,000 clones; around 85% are singletons. This sequence joins TRBV5-6 and TRBJ1-1; TRBD1 matches 10 bases. The source material was CD4+ or CD8+ T cells sorted from blood, sampled in a trial of the OX40 agonist ivuxolimab. This sequence was found in an adult with an advanced solid tumor such as melanoma, head and neck, liver or kidney cancer. The CDR3 DNA follows: TGTGCCAGCAGCTCCAGACAGGGGGCCTACACTGAAGCTTTCTTT. This gives the protein CASSSRQGAYTEAFF.